This T cell receptor (beta chain) was identified in a study of cytomegalovirus exposure and HLA in healthy donors. Study at large: Both the 120 validation repertoires and the approximately 620 first-cohort repertoires used the same platform, as reported by a later analysis.

Study results and limitations: The classifier was said to identify cytomegalovirus status with high specificity and sensitivity. CMV antigen specificity was confirmed in vitro for three CMV-associated chains. Subsequent analysis of the 120 or so validation repertoires found a tendency for first-cohort TCR clusters to co-occur.

Profiled with immunoSEQ multiplex PCR; TCRdb holds only in-frame clones, not every one. The data contain roughly 150,000 clones, 70% to 90% of them singletons. The CDR3 spans 16 residues. The germline V gene has CDR1 GTSNPN and CDR2 SVGIG (reference sequence). V was trimmed by 4 bases and J by 5 bases, leaving 20 bases between them. The sample holds one count of this clone. Antigen unknown. Sequenced: PBMCs. The TCR sequence derives from a woman under 30 in good health and CMV-seronegative. J is TRBJ1-4 and V is TRBV30; D ambiguous. The CDR3 spells CAWKKRGGISNEKLFF. CDR3 DNA: TGTGCCTGGAAGAAAAGAGGCGGGATCTCAAATGAAAAACTGTTTTTT.